This TCR beta chain was obtained from a study of vaccination effects on CD4 cells after COVID-19 (dated 2022 in TCRdb). Notes on the research overall: Each participant got two doses of an mRNA SARS-CoV-2 vaccine, either BNT162b2 or mRNA-1273. The Oncomine TCR Beta short-read assay on an Illumina iSeq 100 was used to sequence cultures from other donors in the study. SARS-CoV-2 spike-specific CD4+ TCR repertoires were compared before and after mRNA vaccination in COVID-19 convalescent patients and in infection-naive vaccine recipients. The full study included over 8 COVID-19 convalescent patients and several SARS-CoV-2-naive healthy vaccine recipients. The paper's findings and limits, for the study overall: In healthy vaccine recipients, vaccine-induced clones were almost all SARS-CoV-2 mono-reactive, with only 1 of 255 cross-reactive with common cold coronaviruses. At late post-vaccination timepoints, both infection-induced and vaccine-induced clones showed marked clonal contraction, consistent with waning T cell responses. The study was limited by a small number of convalescent patients and lacked early post-infection timepoints.

V loses 5 bases at its end and J loses 6 bases; junction bases beyond the gene matches: 2. Sequences KGHSH (CDR1) and LQKENI (CDR2) are obtained from the germline V gene. Including cysteine and phenylalanine, the CDR3 has 13 amino acids. The CDR3 DNA has 39 bases and is translated from base 1. Libraries were made using the immunoSEQ multiplex PCR assay. DNA from the cultured and isolated CD4+ T cells underwent TCR beta CDR3 sequencing. On the authors' methods: The analysis removed non-productive TCR sequences, trimmed reads to the CDR3 region, and retained only CDR3s that were 7 or more amino acids long. The MANAFEST web app was used to pick out antigen-specific clonotypes by comparing their expansion in peptide wells with that in reference cultures. To be called positive, a clone needed expansion at FDR<0.05 compared with the reference and with all other wells, an odds ratio greater than 5, and a frequency greater than 0.1% in two replicate wells. Cross-reactive clonotypes were defined as significantly expanded in SARS-CoV-2 spike wells and in at least one common cold coronavirus spike condition. Using the stringdist R package, CDR3 similarity was measured by Levenshtein distance, and unrooted trees were constructed with ape in R 3.6.1. TCRdb carries this immuneACCESS record with in-frame sequences only. Its versions omit some clonotypes, under half of them owing to an unresolved V gene in the studies checked, with the rest unexplained. D and trimming were read from the DNA, whereas the V and J calls and clone size are those reported in that table. In all, the sample holds tens of thousands of clones, and about 76% of those were seen once. The top ten clones comprise less than 3.5% of the sample.

In regard to this clone: It has no known antigen specificity. Within one base of it there is no much larger clone, and no base qualities were kept.

The ViraFEST assay stimulated PBMC with viral peptide pools and then used TCR sequencing to identify antigen-specific CD4+ T cell clonotypes by expansion. After around eleven days of culture, CD4+ T cells were isolated with the EasySep CD4+ T cell isolation kit. None of the healthy vaccine recipients had a prior SARS-CoV-2 infection, which was confirmed by nucleocapsid antibody tests that came back negative both before and after vaccination. A few million PBMC per well were cultured in IMDM with around 5% human AB serum, 8.5 to 10 IU/ml IL-2 and gentamicin, plus 10 ug/ml peptides. On days 3 and 7, half of the culture medium was replaced with fresh IL-2-containing medium. Unless noted otherwise, every peptide stimulation condition was grown in triplicate wells. PBMC were separated from whole blood using Ficoll-Paque Plus gradient centrifugation and were then either cryopreserved at -140C or used fresh. Overlapping peptide pools spanned the spike proteins of SARS-CoV-2 and the common cold coronaviruses HCoV-NL63, HCoV-OC43 and HCoV-229E. Genomic DNA was extracted from cultured CD4+ T cells with the QIAamp micro DNA kit.

The sequenced sample was CD4+ T cells from PBMCs cultured with SARS-CoV-2 spike peptides, obtained before COVID-19 vaccination. Interpreted using the paper, the cell subset or site label stands for: SARS-CoV-2 spike overlapping peptide pool stimulation. The clonotype originates from a human donor who received a COVID-19 vaccine. The sequence links TRBV18 to TRBJ1-4; TRBD1 fits 8 bases in the junction. The bases are TGTGCCAGCTCATCACAGGGGGATGAAAAACTGTTTTTT. Translated, this is CASSSQGDEKLFF.